This is a list of T cell receptor beta chains from one sample in a study of cytomegalovirus exposure and HLA in healthy donors. Repertoires were generated with immunoSEQ multiplex PCR, while TCRdb's copy carries only in-frame clones and drops some. The sample records approximately 240,000 clones, around 76% being singletons. Sequencing was done on a sample of PBMCs. All receptors come from a middle-aged woman in good health and CMV-seropositive. Both conserved end residues are part of each CDR3. Fields, in order: J gene, V gene, D gene, clone size, CDR3 DNA, CDR3 protein. D genes are given only for firm matches. Not every row has a clone size; where given, it reads once, few, many or a size class.

j_call: TRBJ1-2
v_call: TRBV27
d_call: .
clone_size: .
cdr3_nt: TGTGCCAGCAGTTCACACACGAACTATGGCTACACCTTC
cdr3_aa: CASSSHTNYGYTF

j_call: TRBJ2-1
v_call: TRBV5-1
d_call: TRBD2
clone_size: .
cdr3_nt: TGCGCCAGCTCCACTAGCGCGAGCTCCTACAATGAGCAGTTCTTC
cdr3_aa: CASSTSASSYNEQFF

j_call: TRBJ2-5
v_call: TRBV7-6
d_call: .
clone_size: .
cdr3_nt: TGTGCCAGCAGCTCGCGCGTACGGGAGACCCAGTACTTC
cdr3_aa: CASSSRVRETQYF

j_call: TRBJ2-7
v_call: TRBV9
d_call: TRBD1
clone_size: .
cdr3_nt: TGTGCCAGCAGTGCTCAGAGGGACAGACTTACCTACGAGCAGTACTTC
cdr3_aa: CASSAQRDRLTYEQYF

j_call: TRBJ2-5
v_call: TRBV5-1
d_call: .
clone_size: .
cdr3_nt: TGCGCCAGCACCCAATACGGGGGGCGCGCTGAGACCCAGTACTTC
cdr3_aa: CASTQYGGRAETQYF

j_call: TRBJ2-7
v_call: TRBV18
d_call: .
clone_size: .
cdr3_nt: TGTGCCAGCTCGCCCACAGGGTACGAGCAGTACTTC
cdr3_aa: CASSPTGYEQYF

j_call: TRBJ2-7
v_call: TRBV4-2
d_call: TRBD2
clone_size: .
cdr3_nt: TGTGCCAGCAGCCTAGGGAGCGGGAGGGACTACGAGCAGTACTTC
cdr3_aa: CASSLGSGRDYEQYF

j_call: TRBJ2-4
v_call: TRBV9
d_call: .
clone_size: .
cdr3_nt: TGTGCCAGCAGCGTAGGGGTTGGGGGCGAAAACATTCAGTACTTC
cdr3_aa: CASSVGVGGENIQYF

j_call: TRBJ2-3
v_call: TRBV18
d_call: TRBD2
clone_size: .
cdr3_nt: TGTGCCAGCTCACGCCTAGCGGGAGGGCCAGGGGATACGCAGTATTTT
cdr3_aa: CASSRLAGGPGDTQYF

j_call: TRBJ1-1
v_call: TRBV29-1
d_call: .
clone_size: .
cdr3_nt: TGCAGCGTTGAATGGCAGGGGAACACTGAAGCTTTCTTT
cdr3_aa: CSVEWQGNTEAFF

j_call: TRBJ1-2
v_call: TRBV29-1
d_call: TRBD1
clone_size: .
cdr3_nt: TGCAGCGTTGTGGCCGGGACAGGGGTAAAGGGCTACACCTTC
cdr3_aa: CSVVAGTGVKGYTF

j_call: TRBJ2-1
v_call: TRBV5-1
d_call: TRBD2
clone_size: .
cdr3_nt: TGCGCCAGCAGCTCCGCGTTAGCGGGGAGTGGTGAGCAGTTCTTC
cdr3_aa: CASSSALAGSGEQFF

j_call: TRBJ2-7
v_call: TRBV11-2
d_call: .
clone_size: .
cdr3_nt: TGTGCCAGCAGCCTTCCGGGACTGCTATACGAGCAGTACTTC
cdr3_aa: CASSLPGLLYEQYF

j_call: TRBJ1-2
v_call: TRBV6-5
d_call: TRBD1
clone_size: once
cdr3_nt: TGTGCCAGCAGTACGGACAGGGGAAACTATGGCTACACCTTC
cdr3_aa: CASSTDRGNYGYTF

j_call: TRBJ1-2
v_call: TRBV10-3
d_call: TRBD1
clone_size: .
cdr3_nt: TGTGCCATCAACCCGGGACAGGGGACGGGCTACACCTTC
cdr3_aa: CAINPGQGTGYTF

j_call: TRBJ2-4
v_call: TRBV7-2
d_call: .
clone_size: .
cdr3_nt: TGTGCCAGCAGTTTAGGCGGGATGTCCGGAGCCAAAAACATTCAGTACTTC
cdr3_aa: CASSLGGMSGAKNIQYF

j_call: TRBJ2-3
v_call: TRBV4-1
d_call: .
clone_size: few
cdr3_nt: TGCGCCAGCAGCCAAGAGCCCCGGGGTGTAGATACGCAGTATTTT
cdr3_aa: CASSQEPRGVDTQYF

j_call: TRBJ1-2
v_call: TRBV6-1
d_call: .
clone_size: .
cdr3_nt: TGTGCCAGCAGTCCGACGGAGGACTATGGCTACACCTTC
cdr3_aa: CASSPTEDYGYTF

j_call: TRBJ1-2
v_call: TRBV29-1
d_call: TRBD1
clone_size: .
cdr3_nt: TGCAGCGTTGCCGGGACAGAAAACTATGGCTACACCTTC
cdr3_aa: CSVAGTENYGYTF

j_call: TRBJ2-7
v_call: TRBV9
d_call: TRBD2
clone_size: .
cdr3_nt: TGTGCCAGCAGCGTAGGGGGCGGCGGGGGCTCCTACGAGCAGTACTTC
cdr3_aa: CASSVGGGGGSYEQYF

j_call: TRBJ2-2
v_call: TRBV14
d_call: .
clone_size: .
cdr3_nt: TGTGCCAGCAGCCACGGGAACACCGGGGAGCTGTTTTTT
cdr3_aa: CASSHGNTGELFF

j_call: TRBJ2-7
v_call: TRBV11-2
d_call: TRBD2
clone_size: .
cdr3_nt: TGTGCCAGCAGCTCGACCGGGACTAGCACCTACGAGCAGTACTTC
cdr3_aa: CASSSTGTSTYEQYF

j_call: TRBJ2-1
v_call: TRBV2
d_call: .
clone_size: .
cdr3_nt: TGTGCCAGCAAGTATGAGTACAATGAGCAGTTCTTC
cdr3_aa: CASKYEYNEQFF

j_call: TRBJ2-7
v_call: TRBV2
d_call: TRBD2
clone_size: .
cdr3_nt: TGTGCCAGCAGGGGAGGACTAGCGGGGTCCTACGAGCAGTACTTC
cdr3_aa: CASRGGLAGSYEQYF

j_call: TRBJ1-3
v_call: TRBV4-1
d_call: .
clone_size: few
cdr3_nt: TGCGCCAGCAGCCAAGAAAGATTTGCGGGAGGAAACACCATATATTTT
cdr3_aa: CASSQERFAGGNTIYF

j_call: TRBJ1-1
v_call: TRBV7-2
d_call: TRBD1
clone_size: once
cdr3_nt: TGTGCCAGCAGTAATGGGTGGACAGGGAACACTGAAGCTTTCTTT
cdr3_aa: CASSNGWTGNTEAFF

j_call: TRBJ1-1
v_call: TRBV2
d_call: .
clone_size: .
cdr3_nt: TGTGCCAGCTTGGGGGAGGCTATGAACACTGAAGCTTTCTTT
cdr3_aa: CASLGEAMNTEAFF

j_call: TRBJ2-3
v_call: TRBV7-3
d_call: TRBD2
clone_size: .
cdr3_nt: TGTGCCAGCAGCCCGGGAGGCTACACAGATACGCAGTATTTT
cdr3_aa: CASSPGGYTDTQYF

j_call: TRBJ1-4
v_call: TRBV5-4
d_call: .
clone_size: .
cdr3_nt: TGTGCCAGCAGCTACCAGAACGAAAATGAAAAACTGTTTTTT
cdr3_aa: CASSYQNENEKLFF

j_call: TRBJ2-7
v_call: TRBV5-6
d_call: TRBD1
clone_size: .
cdr3_nt: TGTGCCAGCAGCATAAGAAGGACAGGTGTTTGGGAGCAGTACTTC
cdr3_aa: CASSIRRTGVWEQYF

j_call: TRBJ2-7
v_call: TRBV12-5
d_call: TRBD1
clone_size: .
cdr3_nt: TGTGCTAGTGGTAACCGGGACAGGGGTTCCTACGAGCAGTACTTC
cdr3_aa: CASGNRDRGSYEQYF

j_call: TRBJ1-2
v_call: TRBV6-5
d_call: TRBD1
clone_size: .
cdr3_nt: TGTGCCAGCAGTAGACAGGGCGCGGGCTACACCTTC
cdr3_aa: CASSRQGAGYTF

j_call: TRBJ1-5
v_call: TRBV6-6
d_call: TRBD1
clone_size: once
cdr3_nt: TGTGCCAGCAGTCTCAGACAGGGGAGTCAGCCCCAGCATTTT
cdr3_aa: CASSLRQGSQPQHF

j_call: TRBJ1-1
v_call: TRBV2
d_call: .
clone_size: few
cdr3_nt: TGTGCCAGCAGTGACCAGGGGATGCGAAACACTGAAGCTTTCTTT
cdr3_aa: CASSDQGMRNTEAFF

j_call: TRBJ2-1
v_call: TRBV13
d_call: TRBD2
clone_size: .
cdr3_nt: TGTGCCAGCAGCTTAGGACTAGCGGACTCCTACAATGAGCAGTTCTTC
cdr3_aa: CASSLGLADSYNEQFF